This T cell receptor beta chain was observed in a study of blood T cell repertoires in COVID-19. The CDR3 contains 14 residues. CDR1 and CDR2 from the germline V gene are LNHDA and SQIVND (reference sequence). V gave up 9 bases and J gave up 0 bases; unmatched junction bases: 7. Here immunoSEQ multiplex PCR was the method, and the copy in TCRdb shows in-frame clones only, minus some. Found here are 250,000 to 350,000 clones, about four fifths of them singletons; the top ten hold about 1.6%. The TCR sequence derives from a human donor with COVID-19, enrolled during active disease. The donor label of this sample is uncertain. The chain employs TRBV19 and TRBJ2-5; 7 bases line up with TRBD1. The sample taken for sequencing was peripheral blood. This chain's CDR3 is CASQETGYQETQYF. The CDR3 coding sequence is TGTGCCAGCCAAGAGACAGGGTACCAAGAGACCCAGTACTTC. Full variable domain (rest looked up from reference TRBV19 and TRBJ2-5): DGGITQSPKYLFRKEGQNVTLSCEQNLNHDAMYWYRQDPGQGLRLIYYSQIVNDFQKGDIAEGYSVSREKKESFPLTVTSAQKNPTAFYLCASQETGYQETQYFGPGTRLLVL.